This T cell receptor beta chain was recorded in a study of blood T cell repertoires in COVID-19. Study at large: The United States, Italy and Spain provided the acute and convalescent COVID-19 samples.

The CDR3 runs to 15 residues. Germline-derived CDR1 and CDR2 are MDHEN and SYDVKM. V was cut by 10 bases and J by 2 bases, with 18 bases left in between. Data came from immunoSEQ multiplex PCR; TCRdb stores just in-frame clones and leaves some out. Of several thousand clones in the sample, roughly 80% were seen once. The TCR originated in a human donor in a cohort sampled during active COVID-19. The sequencing sample was made of peripheral blood. This chain joins TRBV28 and TRBJ1-3; D not resolved. CDR3 residues: CATTESGLAGNTIYF. The CDR3 nucleotides read TGTGCCACTACCGAATCCGGGTTAGCTGGAAACACCATATATTTT.